A selection of T cell receptor beta chains follows, all from one sample in a study of blood T cells in healthy people across ages. TCRdb reprocessed the 5' RACE reads via MiXCR and lists one record per CDR3 protein. This table has approximately 800,000 distinct CDR3 sequences, around 45% appearing once. Sample: blood. The receptors come from a man at least 80 years old in good health. Each CDR3 is given with its conserved first and last residue. Each record gives: D gene, clone size, J gene, V gene, CDR3 protein, CDR3 DNA. The D gene is left open where the match is weak. Clone size, where shown, is once, few, many, or a class for clones that have expanded.

>-|many|TRBJ2-7|TRBV7-9
CASSIRTDSSYEQYF
TGTGCCAGCAGCATACGGACCGACAGCTCCTACGAGCAGTACTTC
>-|-|TRBJ1-2|TRBV4-2
CASSQEGGGNYGYTF
TGTGCCAGCAGCCAAGAAGGTGGGGGTAACTATGGCTACACCTTC
>-|few|TRBJ2-7|TRBV20-1
CSASRRGPISYEQYF
TGCAGTGCTAGTAGAAGGGGTCCGATCTCCTACGAGCAGTACTTC
>TRBD1|-|TRBJ2-5|TRBV29-1
CSVSGQGETQYF
TGCAGCGTTTCCGGACAGGGAGAGACCCAGTACTTC
>TRBD2|-|TRBJ2-7|TRBV20-1
CSARGLAGASSYEQYF
TGCAGTGCTAGAGGACTAGCGGGAGCAAGCTCCTACGAGCAGTACTTC
>-|-|TRBJ2-1|TRBV3-1
CASSELGPSNNEQFF
TGTGCCAGCAGCGAACTGGGACCCTCAAACAATGAGCAGTTCTTC
>-|-|TRBJ1-6|TRBV7-6
CASSLLSQEAPLHF
TGTGCCAGCAGCTTACTTTCGCAGGAAGCACCCCTCCACTTT
>TRBD2|once|TRBJ2-3|TRBV6-5
CASRTSGGSDTQYF
TGTGCCAGCAGAACTAGCGGGGGGTCAGATACGCAGTATTTT
>-|-|TRBJ2-2|TRBV11-2
CASSLAPSPNTGELFF
TGTGCCAGCAGCTTAGCACCCTCCCCGAACACCGGGGAGCTGTTTTTT
>TRBD2|few|TRBJ2-1|TRBV7-2
CASSRTSGTAYNEQFF
TGTGCCAGCAGCCGGACTAGCGGGACAGCCTACAATGAGCAGTTCTTC
>-|-|TRBJ1-1|TRBV5-1
CASSLGHGENTEAFF
TGCGCCAGCAGCTTGGGTCATGGGGAGAACACTGAAGCTTTCTTT
>-|-|TRBJ1-5|TRBV7-2
CASSPGGGGEQPQHF
TGTGCCAGCAGCCCTGGGGGGGGAGGAGAACAGCCCCAGCATTTT
>-|few|TRBJ1-1|TRBV7-2
CASSVDRTGTEAFF
TGTGCCAGCAGCGTCGACAGGACGGGAACTGAAGCTTTCTTT
>-|-|TRBJ2-7|TRBV5-1
CAGRPGGESSYEQYF
TGCGCCGGCAGACCTGGAGGTGAGAGCTCCTACGAGCAGTACTTC
>-|few|TRBJ1-2|TRBV12-3/TRBV12-4
CASSIRGGFGYTF
TGTGCCAGCAGTATACGGGGAGGGTTTGGCTACACCTTC
>TRBD1|-|TRBJ2-1|TRBV7-9
CASSPLRTGLREQFF
TGTGCCAGCAGCCCTCTTCGGACAGGCCTTCGAGAGCAGTTCTTC
>TRBD1|few|TRBJ2-1|TRBV29-1
CSAQGAGGEVQFF
TGCAGCGCTCAGGGGGCCGGGGGAGAAGTACAGTTCTTC
>-|many|TRBJ2-1|TRBV28
CASSFFAARSKLGEQFF
TGTGCCAGCAGTTTTTTTGCCGCGCGGAGCAAGCTAGGGGAGCAGTTCTTC
>TRBD1|many|TRBJ2-7|TRBV6-2/TRBV6-3
CASSRQGISYEQYF
TGTGCCAGCAGTAGACAGGGAATCTCCTACGAGCAGTACTTC
>-|-|TRBJ2-5|TRBV20-1
CSAYHYLHETQYF
TGCAGTGCATACCACTACCTCCACGAGACCCAGTACTTC
>TRBD1|few|TRBJ1-2|TRBV7-2
CASSYHTGASYGYTF
TGTGCCAGCAGCTACCATACAGGGGCGAGCTATGGCTACACCTTC
>TRBD2|-|TRBJ2-3|TRBV2
CASIIRGVADTQYF
TGTGCCAGCATCATTCGGGGGGTTGCGGATACGCAGTATTTT
>TRBD1|-|TRBJ2-1|TRBV24-1
CATSETGPVNEQFF
TGTGCCACCAGTGAGACAGGGCCAGTGAATGAGCAGTTCTTC
>TRBD2|-|TRBJ2-7|TRBV20-1
CSARGVAGAYEQYF
TGCAGTGCACGAGGGGTAGCGGGGGCCTACGAGCAGTACTTC
>-|-|TRBJ2-5|TRBV7-2
CASSLVAGAIQETQYF
TGTGCCAGCAGCTTAGTTGCGGGCGCCATACAAGAGACCCAGTACTTC
>-|few|TRBJ2-5|TRBV18
CASSIPGLDKPTQYF
TGTGCCAGCTCAATTCCGGGACTTGATAAACCCACCCAGTACTTC
>TRBD2|few|TRBJ2-7|TRBV28
CASSREVSYEQYF
TGTGCCAGCAGTCGGGAGGTTAGCTACGAGCAGTACTTC
>-|-|TRBJ2-3|TRBV7-9
CASAEDRNTQYF
TGTGCCAGCGCCGAGGACCGCAATACGCAGTATTTT
>TRBD2|few|TRBJ2-5|TRBV2
CASSESLAGETQYF
TGTGCCAGCAGTGAAAGTCTAGCGGGGGAGACCCAGTACTTC
>TRBD2|-|TRBJ2-2|TRBV10-3
CAISERSGGANTGELFF
TGTGCCATCAGTGAGAGGAGCGGGGGGGCTAACACCGGGGAGCTGTTTTTT
>TRBD2|-|TRBJ2-7|TRBV15
CATSRNLGTSGSKHEQYF
TGTGCCACCAGCAGAAACCTTGGGACTAGCGGGAGTAAACACGAGCAGTACTTC
>TRBD2|many|TRBJ2-6|TRBV4-2
CASSQTLAGDGANVLTF
TGTGCCAGCAGCCAAACCCTAGCGGGAGACGGGGCCAACGTCCTGACTTTC